This section outlines one TCR beta chain sequence together with its context. This entry belongs to a study of blood T cell repertoires in COVID-19. In the study overall: The study drew acute and convalescent COVID-19 samples from the United States, Italy and Spain. T cells, B-cell-depleted T cells, or PBMCs provided the cDNA or gDNA that served as material.

The germline V gene has CDR1 MNHEY and CDR2 SVGAGI. V lost 0 bases, J lost 4 bases, and 10 bases lay in between. The CDR3 length is 15 residues. Original handling: Researchers report that nucleated cell counts were estimated from reference gene primer amplification. Clones were sequenced by immunoSEQ multiplex PCR, and TCRdb holds only the in-frame ones, with some missing. V and J calls and clone size are as listed in that table; D and trimming were resolved from the DNA. The table has more than 90,000 clones, 92% seen once; the top ten hold about 5.7%. The chain joins TRBV6-5 to TRBJ1-3; unclear D gene. The sequenced sample was peripheral blood. The sequence came from a man aged 50 or older with active COVID-19. The CDR3 DNA reads as TGTGCCAGCAGTTACTCGAGGGCTGCAGGAAACACCATATATTTT. Encoded protein: CASSYSRAAGNTIYF.